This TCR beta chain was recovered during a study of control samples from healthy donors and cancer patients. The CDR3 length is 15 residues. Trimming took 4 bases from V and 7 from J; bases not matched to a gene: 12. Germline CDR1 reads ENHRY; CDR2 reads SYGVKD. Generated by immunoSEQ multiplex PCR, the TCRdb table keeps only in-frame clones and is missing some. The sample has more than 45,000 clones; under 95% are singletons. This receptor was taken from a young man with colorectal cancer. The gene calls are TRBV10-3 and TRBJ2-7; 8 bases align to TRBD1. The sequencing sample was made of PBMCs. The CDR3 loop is CAISATGGISGEQYF. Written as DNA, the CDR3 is TGTGCCATCAGTGCTACAGGGGGAATCTCGGGGGAGCAGTACTTC.